The 29 T cell receptor beta chains given below trace back to one sample, sequenced in a study of T cells in Graves' hyperthyroidism and ophthalmopathy. Amplification of TCR beta CDR3 regions used RNA as the template. Researchers ran a first-round RT-PCR on the TCR CDR3 using the HTBI primer set. MiXCR was run by TCRdb on the multiplex PCR reads, yielding one entry per CDR3 protein. The top ten hold about 9% of the sample, which has roughly 840,000 distinct CDR3 sequences, 38% seen once. Sequencing was carried out using blood. The receptors here all came from a young man with Graves' hyperthyroidism.

The rearrangement links TRBV7-8 to TRBJ2-7; D is perhaps TRBD2 (7 bases). CDR1 is SGHVS, CDR2 FQNEAQ, per germline. Between the trimmed V and J ends, which lost 5 bases and 2 bases, there was a span of 25 bases. The CDR3 has 18 amino acids. The CDR3 DNA reads as TGTGCCAGCAGCCCAATAGGGGGTAGGGCTAGCGGTACCTACGAGCAGTACTTC. As protein: CASSPIGGRASGTYEQYF.

In its sample, this clonotype was seen a few times. This chain links TRBV2 with TRBJ2-7; D remains unclear. V gave up 5 bases and J gave up 7 bases, with 9 bases separating them. Germline values: CDR1 SNHLY, CDR2 FYNNEI. This CDR3 has 11 residues. CDR3 DNA sequence: TGTGCCAGCAGTCACCAAGATGAGCAGTACTTC. Its protein is CASSHQDEQYF.

This clonotype was detected a few times. This chain joins TRBV6-1 and TRBJ1-5, with D possibly matching TRBD1 (6 bases). Trimming pared 6 bases from V and 1 base from J, leaving 13 bases between. The CDR3 has 15 residues. From germline, CDR1 is MNHNS and CDR2 SASEGT. DNA for the CDR3: TGTGCCAGCAGCAAGGGGGTAGGGAGCAATCAGCCCCAGCATTTT. It yields the protein CASSKGVGSNQPQHF.

The gene calls are TRBV7-2 and TRBJ2-2; tentatively, D is TRBD1 (6 bases). The CDR3 is 14 amino acids. Germline CDR1 SGHTA, CDR2 FQGNSA. Trimming took 8 bases from V and 7 from J, leaving 17 bases between them. DNA for the CDR3: TGTGCCAGCGGGTTGGGTCTCAGGGGCGGGGAGCTGTTTTTT. This translates into CASGLGLRGGELFF.

This clonotype was counted between two and nine times. The chain is built from TRBV11-3 and TRBJ2-5; the match to TRBD1 covers 11 bases. This CDR3 is built from 16 residues. The germline CDR1 and CDR2 sequences are SGHNT and YENEEA. With 4 bases clipped from V and 2 bases from J, the junction kept 6 bases outside the gene matches. CDR3 nucleotide sequence: TGTGCCAGCAGCTCGGGACAGGGGGGAGCGCAAGAGACCCAGTACTTC. Translating it yields CASSSGQGGAQETQYF.

The chain's CDR3 is CASSPTPSANTIYF. The DNA for the CDR3 is TGTGCCAGCAGCCCCACTCCGTCAGCAAACACCATATATTTT. The rearrangement links TRBV7-2 to TRBJ1-3; D uncertain. From germline, CDR1 is SGHTA and CDR2 FQGNSA. V was shortened by 5 bases and J by 6 bases, with 14 bases between the two germline ends. This CDR3 is 14 amino acids long.

This clonotype was observed a single time. This chain uses TRBV10-3 with TRBJ2-7, with TRBD1 matching 9 bases. Germline-derived CDR1 and CDR2 are ENHRY and SYGVKD. This CDR3 has 15 residues. With 10 bases clipped from V and 0 bases from J, the junction kept 10 bases outside the gene matches. CDR3 nucleotide sequence: TGTGCCACCCTCCTGGGACAGGGATCCTCCTACGAGCAGTACTTC. Its translation is CATLLGQGSSYEQYF.

The chain recombines TRBV7-9 with TRBJ1-1, with TRBD1 matching over 10 bases. V shed 4 bases, J shed 7 bases, and the junction held 6 bases outside the gene matches. CDR1 SEHNR and CDR2 FQNEAQ come from the germline V gene (reference sequence). CDR3 size: 14 residues. DNA for the CDR3: TGTGCCAGCAGCTCCTGGACAGGGGGTAGTGAAGCTTTCTTT. Protein sequence: CASSSWTGGSEAFF.

This chain connects TRBV9 to TRBJ1-2; D may be TRBD1 (5 bases). This CDR3 spans 14 amino acids. Deletions cut 3 bases from V and 8 bases from J, with 17 bases between. Germline lookup yields CDR1 SGDLS and CDR2 YYNGEE. This CDR3 is CASSAGGGALGYTF. CDR3 bases: TGTGCCAGCAGCGCCGGAGGAGGGGCCCTCGGCTACACCTTC.

The J gene is TRBJ2-7, the V gene TRBV12-3 or TRBV12-4; 8 positions agree with TRBD2. The V gene end was trimmed by 5 bases and the J gene end by 4 bases; junction bases not matched to a gene: 22. The CDR3 totals 19 residues. CDR3 in DNA: TGTGCCAGCAGTCCTTCCTTAAGTGCGGGGGGCCGGGAGCCTTACGAGCAGTACTTC. This codes for CASSPSLSAGGREPYEQYF.

This chain uses TRBV5-7 with TRBJ1-5; 7 bases align to TRBD1. TRBV5-7 is given ORF status, its function remaining uncertain. The CDR3 spans 18 residues. V lost 5 bases to trimming and J lost 9 bases; unmatched junction nucleotides: 23. The CDR3: CASSYLTTQGSSKWPQHF. DNA of the CDR3: TGTGCCAGCAGTTACTTGACCACACAGGGGTCGAGCAAGTGGCCCCAGCATTTT.

This clonotype appeared many times. The chain combines TRBV7-2 with TRBJ1-5; D ambiguous. V was cut by 5 bases and J by 7 bases, with 12 bases left in between. Germline CDR1 is SGHTA and CDR2 is FQGNSA. CDR3 length: 13 amino acids. This chain's CDR3 is CASSPLGAQPQHF. The CDR3 DNA reads as TGTGCCAGCAGCCCTTTAGGTGCGCAGCCCCAGCATTTT. The full variable domain, with the rest looked up from reference TRBV7-2 and TRBJ1-5, is GAGVSQSPSNKVTEKGKDVELRCDPISGHTALYWYRQSLGQGLEFLIYFQGNSAPDKSGLPSDRFSAERTGGSVSTLTIQRTQQEDSAVYLCASSPLGAQPQHFGDGTRLSIL.

This clonotype was seen only a few times. The DNA of the CDR3 is TGCGCCAGCAGCCCTGGGCACAACCAAGAGACCCAGTACTTC. Amino acids: CASSPGHNQETQYF. J is TRBJ2-5 and V is TRBV5-1; no reliable D call. V was pared by 4 bases and J by 0 bases, with 10 bases between. The germline gives CDR1 SGHRS, CDR2 YFSETQ. The CDR3 loop spans 14 amino acids.

This clonotype was recorded many times. The V call is TRBV9, the J call TRBJ1-2; no definite D call. The V end lost 3 bases, the J end lost 5 bases, and 11 bases lay between the germline ends. Germline V gene lookup returns CDR1 SGDLS and CDR2 YYNGEE. The CDR3 runs to 13 residues. For the CDR3, the DNA is TGTGCCAGCAGCGCCGACGGAACTTATGGCTACACCTTC. This codes for CASSADGTYGYTF.

As concerns this clonotype: This clone may be a read error of a much larger clone one base away. The CDR3 does not end in the conserved phenylalanine or tryptophan, so this is likely a read error. This chain connects TRBV15 to TRBJ2-5; D not resolved. Germline lookup yields CDR1 LNHNV and CDR2 YYDKDF (reference sequence). V gave up 8 bases and J gave up 4 bases, with 5 bases separating them. The CDR3 runs to 10 residues. Here the CDR3 reads CATPIETQYL. The DNA for the CDR3 is TGTGCCACCCCTATAGAGACCCAGTACTTG.

The V gene is TRBV6-1, the J gene TRBJ1-2, with 11 bases fitting TRBD1. This CDR3 comprises 14 residues. The ends lost 5 bases at V and 7 bases at J; junction bases unmatched: 6. The germline V gene encodes CDR1 MNHNS and CDR2 SASEGT. The CDR3 DNA reads as TGTGCCAGCAGTCTAGGACAGGGGGCGAGTGGCTACACCTTC. Translation gives CASSLGQGASGYTF.

There are many counts of this clonotype. V gene TRBV19 combines with J gene TRBJ2-7, with D possibly called TRBD1 or TRBD2 (5 bases each). The V gene's germline CDR1 is LNHDA and CDR2 SQIVND (reference sequence). Trimming shortened V by 8 bases and J by 3 bases, and 14 bases separated the two germline ends. This CDR3 is 13 amino acids long. The CDR3 DNA reads as TGTGCCAGTGGCCCCGGGACGGTCTACGAGCAGTACTTC. Amino acid sequence: CASGPGTVYEQYF.

Ten or more counts support this clonotype. The chain couples TRBV29-1 to TRBJ1-3; D is unclear. The germline V and J ends were trimmed by 6 bases and 0 bases, with 6 bases remaining between them. Germline V lookup: CDR1 SQVTM, CDR2 ANQGSEA. The CDR3 totals 12 residues. The CDR3 region has the DNA TGCAGCGTGGGAGACTCTGGAAACACCATATATTTT. This gives the protein CSVGDSGNTIYF.

This clonotype was seen a handful of times. The chain couples TRBV14 to TRBJ2-7; unclear D gene. V lost 4 bases and J lost 4, with 11 bases in between. Germline CDR1 reads SGHDN; CDR2 reads FVKESK. CDR3 length: 13 residues. This CDR3 reads CASSPFFVYEQYF. In DNA form, the CDR3 reads TGTGCCAGCAGCCCCTTCTTTGTGTACGAGCAGTACTTC.

In regard to this clonotype: Mismatch with germline at one junction end may stem from a read error. The chain recombines TRBV5-1 with TRBJ2-7, with 9 bases aligning to TRBD2. The germline gives CDR1 SGHRS, CDR2 YFSETQ. The CDR3 runs to 17 residues. CDR3 region: CASSFLAGLLQPYGQYF. The CDR3, as DNA: TGCGCCAGCAGCTTTCTAGCGGGACTGCTCCAACCCTACGGGCAGTACTTC.

The chain joins TRBV4-2 to TRBJ2-2, with TRBD1 matching 9 bases. Trimming took 0 bases from V and 4 from J; bases not matched to a gene: 3. The CDR3 runs to 16 residues. Per germline, CDR1 LGHNA and CDR2 YNFKEQ. CDR3 in DNA: TGTGCCAGCAGCCAAGAACAGGGGGCGGTCACCGGGGAGCTGTTTTTT. It encodes CASSQEQGAVTGELFF.

The genes are TRBV7-2 and TRBJ2-5; D gene ambiguous. The CDR3 is 15 amino acids. Germline CDR1 reads SGHTA; CDR2 reads FQGNSA. The ends were cut back, 4 bases at V and 1 base at J, with 13 bases in the middle. The CDR3 is CASSSTGRSQETQYF. In DNA form, the CDR3 reads TGTGCCAGCAGCTCCACCGGACGGAGCCAAGAGACCCAGTACTTC. The full variable domain, completed using reference TRBV7-2 and TRBJ2-5, is GAGVSQSPSNKVTEKGKDVELRCDPISGHTALYWYRQSLGQGLEFLIYFQGNSAPDKSGLPSDRFSAERTGGSVSTLTIQRTQQEDSAVYLCASSSTGRSQETQYFGPGTRLLVL.

The table lists this clonotype with a few counts. The rearrangement links TRBV6-2 or TRBV6-3 to TRBJ1-2, with 8 bases identical to TRBD1. Looked up from germline, CDR1 is MNHEY and CDR2 is SVGEGT. The CDR3 contains 15 residues. Trimming at V came to 2 bases and at J to 2 bases, leaving 4 bases not matched to a gene. The CDR3 sequence is CASSYGQGRNYGYTF. In DNA form, the CDR3 reads TGTGCCAGCAGTTACGGACAGGGTAGGAACTATGGCTACACCTTC.

This clonotype was observed a handful of times. The chain has TRBV20-1 and TRBJ1-5; D gene unclear. In germline, CDR1 is DFQATT, CDR2 SNEGSKA (reference sequence). The CDR3 is made up of 16 amino acids. V was pared by 2 bases and J by 4 bases, with 18 bases between. The CDR3 sequence: CSARNAGGLKNQPQHF. The CDR3 DNA is TGCAGTGCTAGAAACGCAGGAGGCCTGAAGAATCAGCCCCAGCATTTT.

This clonotype was found once. The chain carries TRBV5-4 and TRBJ2-2; weak D call: TRBD1 (5 bases). V was trimmed by 4 bases and J by 4 bases, leaving 17 bases between them. This CDR3 is 16 amino acids long. CDR1 and CDR2 from the germline V gene are SGHNT and YYREEE (reference sequence). The CDR3 region has the DNA TGTGCCAGCAGCCTGCTTCTGCAGGGCGGCACCGGGGAGCTGTTTTTT. This sequence encodes CASSLLLQGGTGELFF.

This chain connects TRBV6-6 to TRBJ2-5; 11 bases agree with TRBD2. V lost 2 bases to trimming and J lost 3 bases; unmatched junction nucleotides: 2. The CDR3 has 15 amino acids. The V gene's germline CDR1 is MNHNY and CDR2 SVGAGI (reference sequence). This CDR3 reads CASSYPLAGEETQYF. The CDR3 DNA reads TGTGCCAGCAGTTACCCACTAGCGGGAGAAGAGACCCAGTACTTC.

Remarks on this clonotype: Given a much more abundant clone one base away, this may be a read error. This chain uses TRBV2 with TRBJ1-2; no reliable D call. Germline CDR1 SNHLY, CDR2 FYNNEI. V lost 8 bases, J lost 2 bases, and 12 bases lay in between. The CDR3 loop spans 13 amino acids. The CDR3 protein is CASRTTHNYGYTF. CDR3 DNA: TGTGCCAGCCGTACCACACACAACTATGGCTACACCTTC.

The V and J genes are TRBV4-1 and TRBJ1-1; perhaps TRBD1 as D (5 bases). V was trimmed by 5 bases and J by 2 bases, leaving 9 bases between them. This CDR3 contains 13 residues. The germline CDR1 and CDR2 sequences are MGHRA and YSYEKL. CDR3 in DNA: TGCGCCAGCAGCACCCGGGACAACACTGAAGCTTTCTTT. Translated: CASSTRDNTEAFF.

This sequence joins TRBV7-8 and TRBJ2-7; the D gene is possibly TRBD2 (6 bases). Germline V gene sequence: CDR1 SGHVS, CDR2 FQNEAQ. The CDR3 sequence is 15 residues long. The V end lost 3 bases, the J end lost 1 base, and 13 bases lay between the germline ends. The CDR3 protein is CASSLEGPRSYEQYF. The CDR3 nucleotides are TGTGCCAGCAGCTTGGAGGGACCGAGGTCCTACGAGCAGTACTTC.